The present T cell receptor beta chain was sequenced within a study of regulatory T cells in long-lasting Graves disease. The overall study: Newly diagnosed Graves' patients had taken antithyroid drugs under 3 months.

With iRepertoire HTBI primers and Arm-PCR of CDR3 regions, TCR beta libraries were built. MiXCR, applied by TCRdb to the multiplex PCR reads, yields one record per CDR3 protein. Of 400,000 to 450,000 distinct CDR3 sequences listed, about 16% are singletons. V was trimmed by 1 base and J by 4 bases, leaving 13 bases between them. The germline V gene has CDR1 SEHNR and CDR2 FQNEAQ (reference sequence). The CDR3 totals 16 residues. Regarding time point: newly diagnosed GD, antithyroid drugs for less than 3 months. Construction of the TCR library relied on RNA isolated from PBMCs. These data were also reused for a study on T cells in Graves' hyperthyroidism and ophthalmopathy.

The chain carries TRBV7-9 and TRBJ2-2; a weak D match, TRBD1 (6 bases). This TCR was recovered from a woman aged 25 to 39 with Graves disease. The specimen was peripheral blood mononuclear cells (PBMCs), collected at new diagnosis, from a patient treated with antithyroid drugs. The CDR3 region is CASSLGRTVSTGELFF. CDR3 sequence (DNA): TGTGCCAGCAGCTTAGGAAGGACAGTGAGCACCGGGGAGCTGTTTTTT.